The rows below give T cell receptor beta chains drawn from one sample of a study of T-cell reconstitution after alpha-beta-depleted transplantation in children. TCRdb re-called the PCR reads with MiXCR, one entry per CDR3 protein. The table has some 390,000 distinct CDR3 sequences, roughly 20% seen once. The source material was PBMCs from the stem cell graft donor, sampled from the stem cell graft. The receptors originated from a human donor who donated a stem cell graft to a child with acute myeloid leukemia. The CDR3 runs from the conserved cysteine through the conserved F or W. Clone size, where shown, is once, few, many, or a class for clones that have expanded.

TRBV20-1,many,CSASLAEYNEQFF
TRBV27,many,CASSLGTALYNEQFF
TRBV29-1,-,CSVDEGISITEAFF
TRBV21-1,-,CASSKGAVGLAGPLTYNEQFF
TRBV12-3/TRBV12-4,-,CASTGLAGPYNEQFF
TRBV28,-,CASSLGGAGQPQHF
TRBV7-2,-,CASSSGLATHEQYF
TRBV29-1,many,CSVQVSGANVLTF
TRBV7-7,many,CASSVSGSSYNEQFF
TRBV24-1,few,CATSDTGLAETQYF
TRBV29-1,many,CSVQGGPSYNEQFF
TRBV12-3/TRBV12-4,many,CASRWTGGEGTQYF
TRBV12-3/TRBV12-4,-,CASSPVPAINEQFF
TRBV25-1,many,CASSEAPRNTGELFF
TRBV27,-,CASSLYAGTLWEQYF
TRBV7-9,-,CASSLATSETQYF
TRBV6-1,many,CASTQTSRSSEQYF
TRBV4-1,-,CASNERATGNYGYTF
TRBV20-1,-,CSGGAKNIQYF
TRBV7-8,-,CASSLDRVGNSNQPQHF
TRBV20-1,few,CSASPSGDRHEQFF
TRBV4-1,few,CASSQEGTGVTEAFF
TRBV20-1,-,CSASRDQVGETQYF
TRBV10-3,many,CAISEQGATYEQYF
TRBV6-1,many,CASRKTGGNEQFF
TRBV7-9,-,CASSFLNANQETQYF
TRBV29-1,many,CSVGEGWTYNEQFF
TRBV28,-,CASSFRGLEYVNTEAFF
TRBV5-1,-,CASSYNWASGENEQFF
TRBV11-2,-,CASSLELAGWRNTGELFF
TRBV7-2,few,CASSILAGADNEQFF
TRBV27,few,CASSLAPPGVHEQYF
TRBV10-3,few,CAISESRGSGRARRGNEQFF